The 27 T cell receptor beta chains below come from one sample, sequenced in a study of blood T cell repertoires in COVID-19. TCRdb's table, derived via immunoSEQ multiplex PCR, lists solely in-frame clones and lacks some. This table holds some 300,000 clones, just under 90% found once. The source material was peripheral blood. The receptors come from a woman aged 30 to 39 with COVID-19, enrolled during active disease.

This rearrangement joins TRBV6-5 to TRBJ2-3; 9 positions match TRBD1. V shed 7 bases and J 4 bases; nucleotides not matched to a gene: 6. Germline V gives CDR1 MNHEY, CDR2 SVGAGI. The CDR3 length is 14 residues. The CDR3 region is CASNTGGYADTQYF. The CDR3 DNA reads TGTGCCAGCAATACAGGGGGCTACGCAGATACGCAGTATTTT.

V usage is TRBV5-8 and J usage is TRBJ2-1; no firm D call. The CDR3 loop spans 16 amino acids. In germline, CDR1 is SGHTS, CDR2 YDEGEE. V was trimmed by 0 bases and J by 1 base, leaving 11 bases between them. CDR3 sequence: CASSLGDNPSYNEQFF. The CDR3 DNA reads TGTGCCAGCAGCTTGGGCGATAACCCATCCTACAATGAGCAGTTCTTC.

J is TRBJ1-5 and V is TRBV18; TRBD1 is a possible D gene (5 bases). Trimming took off 3 bases at V and 4 bases at J, with 7 bases between the two ends. The germline gives CDR1 KGHSH, CDR2 LQKENI. The CDR3 totals 13 residues. CDR3 bases: TGTGCCAGCTCACCCCCAGGGAATCAGCCCCAGCATTTT. Translated, it gives CASSPPGNQPQHF.

This rearrangement joins TRBV28 to TRBJ2-1, with 9 positions matching TRBD1. Germline V gene lookup returns CDR1 MDHEN and CDR2 SYDVKM. The CDR3 contains 16 residues. V shed 4 bases, J shed 10 bases, and the junction held 14 bases outside the gene matches. DNA for the CDR3: TGTGCCAGCAGTTCCGCCGGGACAGGGATTAGGAAGGAGCAGTTCTTC. It translates to CASSSAGTGIRKEQFF.

This chain uses TRBV7-8 with TRBJ2-2; 15 nucleotides line up with TRBD2. The junction had 10 bases not matched to a gene; V was cut back by 1 base and J by 7 bases. There are 19 residues in the CDR3. Looked up from germline, CDR1 is SGHVS and CDR2 is FQNEAQ. The CDR3 loop is CASSLVGLAGGGYVGELFF. CDR3 sequence (DNA): TGTGCCAGCAGCTTAGTGGGACTAGCGGGGGGCGGTTATGTCGGGGAGCTGTTTTTT.

V is TRBV28 and J is TRBJ2-3, with 14 bases matching TRBD2. The CDR3 totals 15 residues. V was pared by 5 bases and J by 5 bases, with 3 bases of the junction left unmatched. Germline-derived CDR1 and CDR2 are MDHEN and SYDVKM. CDR3 protein: CASSPGLAGGDTQYF. Here the CDR3 DNA reads TGTGCCAGCAGTCCCGGACTAGCGGGGGGAGATACGCAGTATTTT.

Worth noting for this clone: The same CDR3 can be traced to other DNA sequences in this sample. The chain has TRBV6-5 and TRBJ2-7, with D possibly being TRBD1 (6 bases). This CDR3 is 12 amino acids long. The germline V gene encodes CDR1 MNHEY and CDR2 SVGAGI. With 6 bases removed from V and 3 bases from J, the gap between germline ends came to 9 bases. CDR3 sequence: CASSSGVYEQYF. In DNA, the CDR3 is TGTGCCAGCAGCTCAGGGGTCTACGAGCAGTACTTC.

The J gene is TRBJ1-1, the V gene TRBV30; tentative D call: TRBD1 (5 bases). The CDR3 is 14 amino acids. Deletions cut 1 base from V and 5 bases from J, with 14 bases between. CDR1 GTSNPN and CDR2 SVGIG come from the germline V gene (reference sequence). Here the CDR3 DNA reads TGTGCCTGGAGTGCAACGGGGGTAAGAACTGAAGCTTTCTTT. Translated, it gives CAWSATGVRTEAFF.

The chain is built from TRBV3-1 (or the pseudogene TRBV3-2) and TRBJ2-5; tentative D call: TRBD2 (5 bases). The ends were cut back, 4 bases at V and 5 bases at J, with 11 bases in the middle. This CDR3 region has 13 residues. The germline V gene encodes CDR1 LGHDT and CDR2 YNNKEL (reference sequence). CDR3 region: CASSLPGFETQYF. The DNA for the CDR3 is TGTGCCAGCAGCCTCCCGGGGTTCGAGACCCAGTACTTC.

The chain joins TRBV2 to TRBJ2-7; TRBD1 matches 9 bases. Germline loops: CDR1 SNHLY, CDR2 FYNNEI. The ends lost 4 bases at V and 9 bases at J; junction bases unmatched: 7. This CDR3 has 13 residues. This chain's CDR3 is CASSAPGQGGQYF. The CDR3 region has the DNA TGTGCCAGCAGTGCTCCGGGACAGGGTGGGCAGTACTTC. Drawing the rest from reference TRBV2 and TRBJ2-7, the complete variable domain is EPEVTQTPSHQVTQMGQEVILRCVPISNHLYFYWYRQILGQKVEFLVSFYNNEISEKSEIFDDQFSVERPDGSNFTLKIRSTKLEDSAMYFCASSAPGQGGQYFGPGTRLTVT.

The chain recombines TRBV13 with TRBJ1-3; no firm D call. V was shortened by 0 bases and J by 3 bases, with 12 bases between the two germline ends. The germline V gene encodes CDR1 PRHDT and CDR2 FYEKMQ (reference sequence). There are 16 residues in the CDR3. CDR3 coding DNA: TGTGCCAGCAGCTTAGGCGGTTGGGCAGATGGAAACACCATATATTTT. Protein: CASSLGGWADGNTIYF.

V is TRBV5-1 and J is TRBJ1-1; a possible D gene is TRBD1 (6 bases). The germline V and J ends were trimmed by 4 bases and 1 base, with 14 bases remaining between them. Germline V gene lookup returns CDR1 SGHRS and CDR2 YFSETQ. The CDR3 spans 15 residues. Here the CDR3 reads CASSPLQGGNTEAFF. The CDR3 bases are TGCGCCAGCAGCCCACTACAGGGCGGGAACACTGAAGCTTTCTTT.

The rearrangement links TRBV14 to TRBJ1-5, with D possibly TRBD1 on 6 matching bases. Trimming pared 4 bases from V and 7 bases from J, leaving 14 bases between. The CDR3 consists of 14 residues. Germline values: CDR1 SGHDN, CDR2 FVKESK. CDR3 protein: CASSPRGWEQPQHF. In nucleotides, the CDR3 is TGTGCCAGCAGCCCCAGGGGTTGGGAGCAGCCCCAGCATTTT.

J is TRBJ2-7 and V is TRBV6-5; tentatively, D is TRBD2 (5 bases). The germline V and J ends were trimmed by 6 bases and 2 bases, with 17 bases remaining between them. Germline CDR1 and CDR2: MNHEY and SVGAGI. The CDR3 is 15 amino acids. CDR3 sequence (DNA): TGTGCCAGCAGCGATCTCGCGGAGGCGGCCTACGAGCAGTACGTC. As protein: CASSDLAEAAYEQYV.

The chain carries TRBV18 and TRBJ1-1; TRBD1 matches at 8 bases. There are 15 residues in the CDR3. Per the germline V gene, CDR1 is KGHSH and CDR2 is LQKENI. V dropped 6 bases and J dropped 0; count of bases not matched to a gene: 6. DNA of the CDR3: TGTGCCAGCTCGGCAGGGGGCGGCATGAACACTGAAGCTTTCTTT. As protein: CASSAGGGMNTEAFF.

The chain combines TRBV4-3 with TRBJ1-3; TRBD1 matches 9 bases. Unmatched junction bases numbered 5, after V lost 0 bases and J lost 8 bases. Germline assignment: CDR1 LGHNA and CDR2 YSLEER. CDR3 length equals 15 residues. DNA of the CDR3: TGCGCCAGCAGCCAAGAACGGACAGGGGTAGACACCATATATTTT. It is translated as CASSQERTGVDTIYF.

The V call is TRBV27, the J call TRBJ1-2, with D perhaps TRBD1 (6 bases). Deletions cut 3 bases from V and 8 bases from J, with 13 bases between. Germline V gene sequence: CDR1 MNHEY, CDR2 SMNVEV (reference sequence). CDR3 length equals 13 residues. CDR3 bases: TGTGCCAGCAGTTTGTTGGGCAGGGGAGGCTACACCTTC. Protein sequence: CASSLLGRGGYTF.

This chain joins TRBV27 and TRBJ2-1, with 15 bases fitting TRBD2. Trimming removed 8 bases from V and 7 bases from J; junction bases left unmatched: 6. CDR1 and CDR2 (germline): MNHEY, SMNVEV (reference sequence). The CDR3 has 15 residues. The CDR3 is CASGIGTSGGNEQFF. The CDR3 DNA sequence: TGTGCCAGCGGGATAGGGACTAGCGGGGGGAATGAGCAGTTCTTC.

This clone was detected once. The chain has TRBV5-1 and TRBJ1-4; 10 nucleotides match TRBD1. V lost 4 bases and J lost 7; bases outside the gene matches: 4. Germline CDR1 reads SGHRS; CDR2 reads YFSETQ. The CDR3 spans 14 residues. CDR3 bases: TGCGCCAGCAGCGCCGGGACAGGGGTTGAAAAACTGTTTTTT. Its protein product is CASSAGTGVEKLFF.

The J gene is TRBJ2-3, the V gene TRBV19, with 12 bases lining up with TRBD2. CDR1 LNHDA and CDR2 SQIVND come from the germline V gene (reference sequence). The CDR3 contains 14 residues. J was trimmed by 4 bases and V by 6 bases; bases with no gene match: 2. CDR3 sequence reads: CASRGLAGPDTQYF. The DNA of the CDR3 is TGTGCCAGTAGAGGACTAGCGGGGCCAGATACGCAGTATTTT. Full variable domain (missing parts from reference TRBV19 and TRBJ2-3): DGGITQSPKYLFRKEGQNVTLSCEQNLNHDAMYWYRQDPGQGLRLIYYSQIVNDFQKGDIAEGYSVSREKKESFPLTVTSAQKNPTAFYLCASRGLAGPDTQYFGPGTRLTVL.

The chain is built from TRBV9 and TRBJ1-4; TRBD1 is a possible D gene (6 bases). The V gene lost 4 bases and the J gene lost 0 bases, with 19 bases spanning the gap. CDR3 length: 18 residues. Germline lookup yields CDR1 SGDLS and CDR2 YYNGEE. In nucleotides, the CDR3 is TGTGCCAGCAGCCCTAGACCGGGACACCTGACAACTAATGAAAAACTGTTTTTT. The encoded protein is CASSPRPGHLTTNEKLFF. Supplemented by reference TRBV9 and TRBJ1-4, the full variable domain reads DSGVTQTPKHLITATGQRVTLRCSPRSGDLSVYWYQQSLDQGLQFLIQYYNGEERAKGNILERFSAQQFPDLHSELNLSSLELGDSALYFCASSPRPGHLTTNEKLFFGSGTQLSVL.

With regard to this clone: The sample carries other DNA sequences with the same CDR3. V is TRBV5-1 and J is TRBJ2-5, with 15 bases identical to TRBD2. The germline V gene has CDR1 SGHRS and CDR2 YFSETQ. There are 16 residues in the CDR3. J lost 2 bases, V lost 4 bases, and 3 bases had no gene match. The CDR3 loop reads CASSRTSGGAQETQYF. The CDR3, as DNA: TGCGCCAGCAGCCGGACTAGCGGGGGGGCGCAAGAGACCCAGTACTTC.

The genes are TRBV7-2 and TRBJ1-2; the D gene is possibly TRBD1 (6 bases). The germline gives CDR1 SGHTA, CDR2 FQGNSA. Trimming pared 7 bases from V and 0 bases from J, leaving 12 bases between. This CDR3 contains 14 residues. The CDR3 here is CASNPTGANYGYTF. The CDR3 coding sequence is TGTGCCAGCAACCCGACAGGCGCTAACTATGGCTACACCTTC.

The rearrangement uses TRBV5-6 and TRBJ1-1; the D gene is possibly TRBD1 (5 bases). CDR1 is SGHDT and CDR2 is YYEEEE in the germline V gene. The CDR3 covers 15 residues. Between the trimmed V and J ends, which lost 0 bases and 1 base, there was a span of 10 bases. The DNA for the CDR3 is TGTGCCAGCAGCTTGGCAGGGTTCGGGAACACTGAAGCTTTCTTT. It is translated as CASSLAGFGNTEAFF.

The chain recombines TRBV4-2 with TRBJ1-2, with D possibly being TRBD1 (5 bases). The CDR3 is 17 residues long. V gave up 0 bases and J gave up 2 bases, with 16 bases separating them. Germline-derived CDR1 and CDR2 are LGHNA and YNFKEQ. The CDR3, as DNA: TGTGCCAGCAGCCAAGAATCGGGAGGGGAAGCCAACTATGGCTACACCTTC. Protein product: CASSQESGGEANYGYTF.

This clone was found once. The rearrangement joins TRBV28 to TRBJ1-5; perhaps TRBD1 as D (5 bases). From germline, CDR1 is MDHEN and CDR2 SYDVKM. CDR3 length: 14 amino acids. V was shortened by 5 bases and J by 5 bases, with 13 bases between the two germline ends. DNA of the CDR3: TGTGCCAGCAGTCCCCCCATAGGGGATCAGCCCCAGCATTTT. It is translated as CASSPPIGDQPQHF. Using reference TRBV28 and TRBJ1-5 for the parts outside the CDR3, the full variable domain is DVKVTQSSRYLVKRTGEKVFLECVQDMDHENMFWYRQDPGLGLRLIYFSYDVKMKEKGDIPEGYSVSREKKERFSLILESASTNQTSMYLCASSPPIGDQPQHFGDGTRLSIL.

V and J are TRBV4-3 and TRBJ2-1; no reliable D call. Germline lookup yields CDR1 LGHNA and CDR2 YSLEER. CDR3 length: 18 amino acids. Trimming took 0 bases from V and 0 from J, leaving 15 bases between them. CDR3 in amino acids: CASSQEFGTLLSYNEQFF. The CDR3 coding sequence is TGCGCCAGCAGCCAAGAATTCGGTACCCTCCTCTCCTACAATGAGCAGTTCTTC.